Below, one T cell receptor (beta chain) is given with its context. The specificity of this receptor is unknown. It has no much larger one-base neighbor in the sample; base qualities were not kept. Synthetic TCR analog templates were spiked into each PCR so that absolute template abundance could be estimated from read counts. The immunoSEQ assay used bias-controlled V and J gene primers to amplify TCRbeta CDR3 regions from genomic DNA. Sequencing of rearranged TCRbeta segments was done at approximately 20X coverage. From the authors' description of their analysis: Sequencing errors were corrected by clustering and CDR3s were annotated against IMGT to assign V, D and J genes. Only productive TCRbeta rearrangements were used in downstream analyses, excluding out-of-frame or stop-codon sequences. Clonality was computed as one minus Shannon entropy normalized by the log of the number of unique productive sequences. Fisher's exact test with Benjamini-Hochberg correction, at a threshold of adjusted p below 0.01, was used to find clones that differed between time points or between blood and tumor. This immuneACCESS table, as held by TCRdb, lists in-frame sequences with V and J called but not all clones. Of the missing ones, under half trace to an unresolved V gene in checked studies; the others have no known cause. The DNA gave D and trimming, while V, J and clone size come from that table. For this sample there are tens of thousands of clones; 85% to 90% appear just once. 1.8% of the sample rests with the top ten.

The data derive from a study of PD-L1 blockade in urothelial cancer (TCRdb year 2017). Broadly, across the study: Therapy was started around 2014 for all patients, and atezolizumab 1,200 mg was administered intravenously every 3 weeks. An ECOG performance status of 0 or 1 was recorded for the patients, and 0 to 3 prior chemotherapy regimens had been received by the patients. Blood samples yielded a median of roughly 150,000 T cells and tens of thousands of unique TCRs, with median clonality approximately 0.08. Durable clinical benefit meant progression-free survival longer than 6 months, and TCR features were also tested against progression-free and overall survival. Pretreatment tumor samples and matched peripheral blood, collected serially before and after atezolizumab treatment, underwent TCR sequencing. Blood samples were analyzed at 3 weeks after treatment start (second dose) and at 6 weeks after treatment start. Under 30 patients had pretreatment blood TCR-seq, roughly 25 had at least one posttreatment blood collection, and roughly 25 had tumor TCR-seq. Twenty-five of 29 patients were males with bladder-origin urothelial cancer, and about 65% of the roughly 30 reported a prior smoking history. Nine patients reached durable clinical benefit, while some 21 patients did not. Whole exome sequencing and RNA sequencing of pretreatment tumors were performed alongside TCR sequencing in the same patients. The study was an exploratory multi-omic analysis of somatic, immune and clinical correlates of response to PD-L1 blockade with atezolizumab in urothelial cancer.

The cohort comprised 29 patients with locally advanced or metastatic urothelial carcinoma treated at Memorial Sloan Kettering on a trial protocol. Peripheral blood mononuclear cells were collected pretreatment and during treatment, with between 1 and 8 total time points per patient. The Qiagen DNeasy Blood extraction kit was used to purify genomic DNA from total PBMCs and tumor samples. PBMCs were collected pretreatment and during treatment and were isolated and stored as previously described. The CDR3 covers 17 residues, taking in both the cysteine and the phenylalanine. Only the CDR3 region is kept as DNA, spanning 51 bases read in frame from base 1. V trim: 2 bases; J trim: 11 bases; unmatched bases: 18. CDR1 and CDR2 (SGHAT, FQNNGV) derive from the germline V gene. Results the study describes overall, beyond this receptor: Improved progression-free and overall survival was associated with having pretreatment peripheral blood TCR clonality below the median. Patients with durable benefit showed greater expansion of tumor-associated TCR clones in peripheral blood 3 weeks after starting treatment (n ≈ 21, p = 0.022). Because the sample size was small (n ≈ 29) and many exploratory analyses were performed, the results are intended to be hypothesis-generating.

Recombination joined TRBV11-2 with TRBJ2-1; 7 nucleotides in the junction match TRBD2. The sequence was collected from a man aged 50-60 years with urothelial cancer. This material consisted of PBMCs, taken around atezolizumab (anti-PD-L1) treatment. The CDR3 region has the sequence CASSLSSWRESHSKQFF. Here is the DNA: TGTGCCAGCAGCTTAAGTTCTTGGCGGGAGTCCCATAGTAAGCAGTTCTTC.